The next 20 T cell receptor beta chains were all read from a single sample in a study of shared clonotypes between healthy human individuals. In the naive CD8 group, cells lacked CD45RO and were positively selected for CCR7, so terminally differentiated effector memory CD45RA+ cells were left out. Data came from immunoSEQ multiplex PCR; TCRdb stores just in-frame clones and leaves some out. The sample contains about 2.1 million clones, roughly 91% of which appear only once. The sample was naive CD8+ T cells from PBMCs. The source of these receptors is a man between 18 and 35 years old in good health. Some clones in this sample may be carry-over from other donors' samples.

This rearrangement joins TRBV29-1 to TRBJ1-2; tentatively, D is TRBD1 (6 bases). Germline V gene sequence: CDR1 SQVTM, CDR2 ANQGSEA. V lost 6 bases and J 4 bases, leaving 30 bases between the germline ends. The CDR3 has 18 amino acids. The CDR3 sequence: CSVQVFDFRRGSAYGYTF. For the CDR3, the DNA is TGCAGCGTCCAGGTGTTTGATTTCCGAAGGGGGTCGGCCTATGGCTACACCTTC.

As for this clone: The same CDR3 arises from other DNA sequences in this sample as well. V and J are TRBV7-9 and TRBJ2-5; 10 nucleotides align to TRBD1. This CDR3 is built from 14 residues. Germline-derived CDR1 and CDR2 are SEHNR and FQNEAQ (reference sequence). The trim removed 5 bases at V and 5 bases at J, leaving 5 bases unmatched. In nucleotides, the CDR3 is TGTGCCAGCAGCCTCCGGGACAGGGGCGAGACCCAGTACTTC. Its protein is CASSLRDRGETQYF. Looking up the rest from reference TRBV7-9 and TRBJ2-5 gives the full variable domain: DTGVSQNPRHKITKRGQNVTFRCDPISEHNRLYWYRQTLGQGPEFLTYFQNEAQLEKSRLLSDRFSAERPKGSFSTLEIQRTEQGDSAMYLCASSLRDRGETQYFGPGTRLLVL.

The gene calls are TRBV9 and TRBJ2-1; D may be TRBD2 (6 bases). This CDR3 region has 16 residues. Trimming cost V 0 bases and J 10 bases, with 20 bases left between them. Per germline, CDR1 SGDLS and CDR2 YYNGEE. In DNA form, the CDR3 reads TGTGCCAGCAGCGTAGTAGCCCGGGGAGGAGACGAGGAGCAGTTCTTC. Translated, it gives CASSVVARGGDEEQFF. The entire variable domain, with the rest obtained from reference TRBV9 and TRBJ2-1, is as follows: DSGVTQTPKHLITATGQRVTLRCSPRSGDLSVYWYQQSLDQGLQFLIQYYNGEERAKGNILERFSAQQFPDLHSELNLSSLELGDSALYFCASSVVARGGDEEQFFGPGTRLTVL.

The J gene is TRBJ2-1, the V gene TRBV18, with no clear D. CDR1 KGHSH and CDR2 LQKENI come from the germline V gene. V dropped 3 bases and J dropped 5 bases, with 14 bases sitting between them. The CDR3 is made up of 15 amino acids. The CDR3 nucleotides are TGTGCCAGCTCACCCACTGACTCGGAGAACAATGAGCAGTTCTTC. It yields the protein CASSPTDSENNEQFF.

Concerning this clone itself: The identical CDR3 is also encoded by other nucleotide sequences in the sample. This rearrangement joins TRBV5-1 to TRBJ2-1; D uncertain. CDR3 length: 12 residues. The ends were cut back, 2 bases at V and 6 bases at J, with 6 bases in the middle. Germline V gene lookup returns CDR1 SGHRS and CDR2 YFSETQ. The CDR3 is CASSFWGNEQFF. Written as DNA, the CDR3 is TGCGCCAGCAGCTTTTGGGGCAATGAGCAGTTCTTC.

V is TRBV19 and J is TRBJ1-5; a possible D gene is TRBD1 (6 bases). This CDR3 region has 15 residues. In germline, CDR1 is LNHDA, CDR2 SQIVND (reference sequence). V shed 6 bases and J shed 2 bases, with 14 bases lying between them. The CDR3 nucleotides are TGTGCCAGTAGGATCAGGGGAGAGCGCAATCAGCCCCAGCATTTT. Protein: CASRIRGERNQPQHF.

The rearrangement uses TRBV2 and TRBJ2-3; a weak D match, TRBD1 (6 bases). The CDR3 is 13 residues long. The V and J ends lost 6 bases and 3 bases respectively, with 10 bases between them. Germline V gives CDR1 SNHLY, CDR2 FYNNEI. The CDR3, as DNA: TGTGCCAGCAGCGGACAGAAAACAGATACGCAGTATTTT. It specifies CASSGQKTDTQYF.

This chain connects TRBV6-1 to TRBJ2-5; unclear D gene. CDR1 is MNHNS and CDR2 is SASEGT in the germline V gene. V lost 2 bases, J lost 0 bases, and 22 bases lay in between. This CDR3 region has 19 residues. CDR3 DNA sequence: TGTGCCAGCAGTGAACTTCCGCCGGACCTATTACAAAACCAAGAGACCCAGTACTTC. Amino acid sequence: CASSELPPDLLQNQETQYF.

This clone has only a few counts. This sample also contains other DNA sequences that code for the same CDR3. The chain combines TRBV27 with TRBJ1-1; no firm D call. The CDR3 covers 14 residues. The germline V gene encodes CDR1 MNHEY and CDR2 SMNVEV (reference sequence). V was pared by 5 bases and J by 0 bases, with 10 bases between. This CDR3 is CASSLRTVNTEAFF. DNA of the CDR3: TGTGCCAGCAGTCTAAGGACGGTGAACACTGAAGCTTTCTTT.

The chain recombines TRBV7-9 with TRBJ2-2, with 7 bases identical to TRBD2. Germline V lookup: CDR1 SEHNR, CDR2 FQNEAQ (reference sequence). The CDR3 spans 17 residues. With V trimmed by 5 bases and J by 6 bases, 15 bases remained unmatched. The CDR3 bases are TGTGCCAGCAGCCCGATTAAGCGGGAAAGTGAGGCCGGGGAGCTGTTTTTT. Translation gives CASSPIKRESEAGELFF. Together with reference TRBV7-9 and TRBJ2-2, the CDR3 gives the full variable domain: DTGVSQNPRHKITKRGQNVTFRCDPISEHNRLYWYRQTLGQGPEFLTYFQNEAQLEKSRLLSDRFSAERPKGSFSTLEIQRTEQGDSAMYLCASSPIKRESEAGELFFGEGSRLTVL.

The chain links TRBV7-9 to TRBJ2-7, with D unclear. V was trimmed by 2 bases and J by 5 bases, leaving 10 bases between them. This CDR3 region has 13 residues. Germline CDR1 and CDR2: SEHNR and FQNEAQ (reference sequence). The DNA for the CDR3 is TGTGCCAGCAGCTTAACTGAGGCGCACGAGCAGTACTTC. Amino acid sequence: CASSLTEAHEQYF.

The J gene is TRBJ2-7, the V gene TRBV15, with TRBD1 identical over 8 bases. Germline lookup yields CDR1 LNHNV and CDR2 YYDKDF (reference sequence). After removal of 5 bases from V and 1 base from J, the junction contained 4 bases not matched to a gene. The CDR3 spans 14 residues. CDR3 DNA sequence: TGTGCCACCAGCTTGACAGGGGATTCCTACGAGCAGTACTTC. This sequence encodes CATSLTGDSYEQYF.

The genes are TRBV27 and TRBJ1-2; D perhaps matches TRBD1 (5 bases). The CDR3 spans 15 residues. Germline CDR1 MNHEY, CDR2 SMNVEV (reference sequence). Trimming cost V 0 bases and J 8 bases, with 16 bases left between them. The CDR3 reads CASSLSPGPQKGYTF. CDR3 DNA sequence: TGTGCCAGCAGTTTATCACCGGGACCCCAGAAGGGCTACACCTTC.

This chain links TRBV4-1 with TRBJ2-2; D is uncertain. Germline V gives CDR1 MGHRA, CDR2 YSYEKL. This CDR3 contains 15 residues. V was cut by 0 bases and J by 4 bases, with 9 bases left in between. The CDR3 here is CASSQDSGVTGELFF. The CDR3 bases are TGCGCCAGCAGCCAAGATTCTGGGGTCACCGGGGAGCTGTTTTTT.

The gene calls are TRBV5-5 and TRBJ1-3; D might be TRBD1 (5 bases). This CDR3 contains 12 residues. The V end lost 1 base, the J end lost 8 bases, and 7 bases lay between the germline ends. Germline CDR1 reads SGHKS; CDR2 reads YYEKEE (reference sequence). Here the CDR3 reads CASSLIGDTIYF. The DNA of the CDR3 is TGTGCCAGCAGCTTGATAGGGGACACCATATATTTT. Combining the CDR3 with reference TRBV5-5 and TRBJ1-3 gives the whole variable domain DAGVTQSPTHLIKTRGQQVTLRCSPISGHKSVSWYQQVLGQGPQFIFQYYEKEERGRGNFPDRFSARQFPNYSSELNVNALLLGDSALYLCASSLIGDTIYFGEGSWLTVV.

V usage is TRBV14 and J usage is TRBJ2-2, with 7 bases aligning to TRBD2. There are 15 residues in the CDR3. Germline CDR1 SGHDN, CDR2 FVKESK. The J segment lost 13 bases and the V segment lost 5 bases, leaving 16 bases of the junction unmatched. The CDR3 region has the DNA TGTGCCAGCAGCAGATTCGGAGGAACTAGCGTAGTGCTGTTTTTT. This translates into CASSRFGGTSVVLFF.

This chain connects TRBV14 to TRBJ1-1; D might be TRBD1 (6 bases). Germline lookup yields CDR1 SGHDN and CDR2 FVKESK. The CDR3 spans 13 residues. Trimming took 4 bases from V and 5 from J, leaving 11 bases between them. CDR3 region: CASSPGGGTEAFF. Here the CDR3 DNA reads TGTGCCAGCAGCCCCGGAGGGGGGACTGAAGCTTTCTTT.

The chain links TRBV5-4 to TRBJ2-7; weak D call: TRBD1 (6 bases). Germline CDR1 and CDR2: SGHNT and YYREEE (reference sequence). This CDR3 has 15 amino acids. V was cut by 4 bases and J by 2 bases, with 16 bases left in between. CDR3 protein: CASSPDRQETYEQYF. CDR3 nucleotide sequence: TGTGCCAGCAGCCCAGATAGACAGGAGACCTACGAGCAGTACTTC.

The V and J genes are TRBV6-5 and TRBJ1-2; D is uncertain. Trimming removed 2 bases at V and 6 bases at J, with 13 bases between. The CDR3 is made up of 14 amino acids. Per germline, CDR1 MNHEY and CDR2 SVGAGI. CDR3 sequence: CASSYDGGRDGYTF. The CDR3 nucleotides are TGTGCCAGCAGTTACGACGGTGGAAGGGATGGCTACACCTTC.

This rearrangement joins TRBV28 to TRBJ2-5; a possible D gene is TRBD1 (5 bases). From germline, CDR1 is MDHEN and CDR2 SYDVKM. The CDR3 consists of 13 residues. V shed 1 base and J shed 5 bases, with 8 bases lying between them. CDR3 region: CASSLSGLETQYF. The CDR3 DNA reads as TGTGCCAGCAGTTTATCAGGGTTGGAGACCCAGTACTTC.